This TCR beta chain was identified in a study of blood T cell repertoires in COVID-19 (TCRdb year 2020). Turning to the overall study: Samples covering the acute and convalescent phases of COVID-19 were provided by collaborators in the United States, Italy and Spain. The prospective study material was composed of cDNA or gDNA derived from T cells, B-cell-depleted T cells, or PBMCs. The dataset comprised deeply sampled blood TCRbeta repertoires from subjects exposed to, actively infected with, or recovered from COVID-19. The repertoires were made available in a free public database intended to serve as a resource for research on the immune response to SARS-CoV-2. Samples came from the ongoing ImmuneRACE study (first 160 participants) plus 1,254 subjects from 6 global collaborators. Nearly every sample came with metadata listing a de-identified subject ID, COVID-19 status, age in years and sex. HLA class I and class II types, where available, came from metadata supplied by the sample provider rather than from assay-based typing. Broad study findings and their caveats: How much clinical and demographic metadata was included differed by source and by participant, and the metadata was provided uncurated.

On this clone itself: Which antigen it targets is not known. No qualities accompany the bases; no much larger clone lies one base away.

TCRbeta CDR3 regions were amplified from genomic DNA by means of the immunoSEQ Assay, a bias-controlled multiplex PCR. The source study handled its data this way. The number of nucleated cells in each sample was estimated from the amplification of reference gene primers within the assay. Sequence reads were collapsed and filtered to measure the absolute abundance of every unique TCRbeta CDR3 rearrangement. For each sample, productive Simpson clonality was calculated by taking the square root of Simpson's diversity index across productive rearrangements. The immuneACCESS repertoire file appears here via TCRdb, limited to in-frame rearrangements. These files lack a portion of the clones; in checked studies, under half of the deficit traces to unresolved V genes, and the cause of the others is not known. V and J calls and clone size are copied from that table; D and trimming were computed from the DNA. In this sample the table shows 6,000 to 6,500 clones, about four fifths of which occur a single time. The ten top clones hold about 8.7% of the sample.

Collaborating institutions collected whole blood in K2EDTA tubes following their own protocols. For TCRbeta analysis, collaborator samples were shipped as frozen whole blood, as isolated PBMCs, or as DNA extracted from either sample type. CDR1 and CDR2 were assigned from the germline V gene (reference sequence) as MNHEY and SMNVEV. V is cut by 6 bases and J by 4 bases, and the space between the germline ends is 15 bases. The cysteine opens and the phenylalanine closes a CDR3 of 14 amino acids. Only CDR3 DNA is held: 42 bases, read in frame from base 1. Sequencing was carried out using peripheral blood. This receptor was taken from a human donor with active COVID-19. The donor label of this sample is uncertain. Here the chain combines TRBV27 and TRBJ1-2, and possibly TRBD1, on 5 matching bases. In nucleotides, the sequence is TGTGCCAGCAGGTCACCAGGGTCAGCCTATGGCTACACCTTC. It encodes CASRSPGSAYGYTF.